A selection of T cell receptor beta chains follows, all from one sample in a study of metastatic and nonmetastatic thyroid tumors. TCRdb re-called the PCR reads through MiXCR. The table records 25,000 to 30,000 clones, around 15% of them present only once. The sequenced material came from blood. All receptors derive from a female donor with papillary thyroid cancer or a benign thyroid nodule (not recorded which). Some clones in this sample may be carry-over from other donors' samples. Each CDR3 is given with its conserved first and last residue. D genes are given only for firm matches. Part of the rows lack a size; the others show once, few, many or a class for expanded clones.

>TRBD1|TRBV20-1|.|TRBJ1-1
CSVLGQGATEAFF
TGCAGTGTCCTCGGACAGGGGGCCACTGAAGCTTTCTTT
>TRBD1|TRBV5-1|many|TRBJ1-6
CASSLAGTGNNSPLHF
TGCGCCAGCAGCTTAGCCGGGACAGGGAATAATTCACCCCTCCACTTT
>.|TRBV18|.|TRBJ2-7
CASSPGAGTYYEQYF
TGTGCCAGCTCTCCAGGGGCCGGAACCTACTACGAGCAGTACTTC
>TRBD1|TRBV6-1|many|TRBJ2-7
CASRMTGGAVDHEQYF
TGTGCCAGCAGAATGACAGGGGGCGCAGTTGACCACGAGCAGTACTTC
>TRBD1|TRBV10-3|.|TRBJ2-7
CAISPGQGNSYEQYF
TGTGCCATCAGTCCAGGACAGGGGAATTCCTACGAGCAGTACTTC
>TRBD1|TRBV9|.|TRBJ2-2
CASSMRQGNKDTGELFF
TGTGCCAGCAGCATGAGACAGGGGAATAAGGACACCGGGGAGCTGTTTTTT
>.|TRBV27|medium-sized|TRBJ2-2
CASSLSGRNTGELFF
TGTGCCAGCAGTCTATCAGGTAGAAACACCGGGGAGCTGTTTTTT
>TRBD1|TRBV19|.|TRBJ2-5
CASSTPGTVSRETQYF
TGTGCCAGTAGTACCCCTGGGACAGTGTCCAGGGAGACCCAGTACTTC
>.|TRBV28|medium-sized|TRBJ1-2
CASSSLGHDYGYTF
TGTGCCAGCAGTTCGTTGGGACACGACTATGGCTACACCTTC
>.|TRBV25-1|many|TRBJ2-5
CASSKLRTQYF
TGTGCCAGCAGTAAGCTGAGGACCCAGTACTTC
>TRBD1|TRBV5-1|many|TRBJ2-5
CASSRNPDREIGTQYF
TGCGCCAGCAGCAGAAATCCGGACAGGGAGATCGGGACCCAGTACTTC
>TRBD1|TRBV6-1|medium-sized|TRBJ1-2
CASSQGAWGGYTF
TGTGCCAGCAGTCAGGGGGCTTGGGGTGGCTACACCTTC